This is a list of T cell receptor beta chains from one sample in a study of blood T cell repertoires in COVID-19. Sequencing used immunoSEQ multiplex PCR; TCRdb keeps in-frame clones, though not all of them. Of some 430,000 clones in the sample, roughly 91% were seen once. Sequencing input: PBMCs or T cells enriched from blood (not recorded which). The receptors shown here come from a man aged 18 to 29 who had recovered from COVID-19. The CDR3 runs from the conserved cysteine through the conserved F or W. The D gene is left open where the match is weak. Expanded clones get a size class; other rows say once, few or many, or leave the size out.

TRBV30	TRBJ2-7	12	few	TRBD2	CAWKLAGLEQYF	TGTGCCTGGAAACTAGCGGGCCTCGAGCAGTACTTC
TRBV28	TRBJ1-4	14	NA	NA	CASSFTDKNEKLFF	TGTGCCAGCAGTTTCACGGACAAAAATGAAAAACTGTTTTTT
TRBV11-3	TRBJ1-1	13	NA	NA	CASSPTEGSEAFF	TGTGCCAGCAGCCCAACTGAGGGTTCTGAAGCTTTCTTT
TRBV5-4	TRBJ1-1	14	NA	TRBD1	CASSLWTGNPEAFF	TGTGCCAGCAGCTTGTGGACAGGTAACCCTGAAGCTTTCTTT
TRBV6-5	TRBJ1-1	12	NA	NA	CASRSENTEAFF	TGTGCCAGCAGATCAGAAAACACTGAAGCTTTCTTT
TRBV3-1/TRBV3-2	TRBJ1-6	14	NA	NA	CASSHDIFNSPLHF	TGTGCCAGCAGCCACGACATCTTTAATTCACCCCTCCACTTT
TRBV5-1	TRBJ1-3	16	NA	TRBD1	CASSLADRGSGNTIYF	TGCGCCAGCAGCTTGGCGGACAGGGGCTCGGGAAACACCATATATTTT
TRBV5-4	TRBJ1-4	15	NA	NA	CASSPSGGDNEKLFF	TGTGCCAGCAGTCCTTCGGGGGGGGATAATGAAAAACTGTTTTTT
TRBV28	TRBJ1-1	18	NA	TRBD1	CASNPFNLGGVLGFGAFF	TGTGCCAGCAACCCTTTCAACTTAGGGGGCGTATTAGGTTTTGGAGCTTTCTTT
TRBV2	TRBJ1-2	13	NA	TRBD1	CASSRDSVYGYTF	TGTGCCAGCAGTAGGGACAGCGTCTATGGCTACACCTTC
TRBV25-1	TRBJ1-4	15	NA	NA	CASSGRTATVEKLFF	TGTGCCAGCAGTGGACGGACAGCCACGGTTGAAAAACTGTTTTTT
TRBV27	TRBJ2-1	15	NA	NA	CASSLRVSSYNEQFF	TGTGCCAGCAGTTTGCGCGTTAGCTCCTACAATGAGCAGTTCTTC
TRBV5-1	TRBJ2-3	15	NA	TRBD2	CASSPRGGSGDMQYF	TGCGCCAGCAGTCCGAGGGGCGGGAGTGGAGATATGCAGTATTTT
TRBV4-1	TRBJ1-6	15	NA	NA	CASSQGGQLVSPLHF	TGCGCCAGCAGCCAAGGAGGACAGCTTGTTTCACCCCTCCACTTT
TRBV11-2	TRBJ1-6	15	NA	TRBD1	CASSPRQGANSPLHF	TGTGCCAGCAGCCCCCGACAGGGGGCAAATTCACCCCTCCACTTT
TRBV7-8	TRBJ1-2	16	NA	TRBD1	CASSFVLRDRERGYTF	TGTGCCAGCAGCTTTGTTCTCCGGGACAGGGAAAGGGGCTACACCTTC
TRBV6-5	TRBJ1-5	13	NA	NA	CASSYRGSQPQHF	TGTGCCAGCAGTTACAGAGGGTCTCAGCCCCAGCATTTT
TRBV7-9	TRBJ1-4	15	NA	NA	CASSGDRLSNEKLFF	TGTGCCAGCAGCGGCGACAGGCTAAGTAATGAAAAACTGTTTTTT
TRBV15	TRBJ2-6	14	NA	NA	CATSLGGGANVLTF	TGTGCCACCAGCCTGGGGGGTGGGGCCAACGTCCTGACTTTC
TRBV9	TRBJ2-3	16	once	NA	CASSVSLKAGTDTQYF	TGTGCCAGCAGCGTAAGTTTGAAAGCGGGCACAGATACGCAGTATTTT
TRBV2	TRBJ1-4	13	once	NA	CATDQGLGEKLFF	TGTGCCACCGATCAGGGGCTTGGCGAAAAACTGTTTTTT
TRBV7-3	TRBJ2-2	12	NA	NA	CASSASPGELFF	TGTGCCAGCAGCGCGTCCCCAGGGGAGCTGTTTTTT
TRBV27	TRBJ2-5	13	NA	NA	CAIAHRAQETQYF	TGTGCCATCGCACACAGGGCACAAGAGACCCAGTACTTC
TRBV2	TRBJ1-5	15	NA	NA	CASRAGLVGNQPQHF	TGTGCCAGCAGAGCAGGGTTGGTTGGCAATCAGCCCCAGCATTTT
TRBV28	TRBJ1-2	14	once	NA	CASRVEGGHRGYTF	TGTGCCAGCAGGGTTGAGGGAGGACATCGGGGCTACACCTTC
TRBV5-1	TRBJ2-7	14	NA	TRBD1	CASSGGQGGDEQYF	TGCGCCAGCAGCGGTGGACAGGGCGGCGACGAGCAGTACTTC
TRBV29-1	TRBJ1-1	13	NA	TRBD1	CSVDRQGRTEAFF	TGCAGCGTCGACCGACAGGGGCGGACTGAAGCTTTCTTT
TRBV5-1	TRBJ2-5	13	NA	NA	CASSLEGPETQYF	TGCGCCAGCAGCTTGGAGGGGCCCGAGACCCAGTACTTC
TRBV11-2	TRBJ1-4	16	NA	TRBD1	CASSLSLGTGSSKLFF	TGTGCCAGCAGCTTATCTCTCGGGACAGGGAGTTCGAAACTGTTTTTT
TRBV6-5	TRBJ2-7	13	NA	TRBD1	CASSPKGQGEQYF	TGTGCCAGCAGTCCTAAAGGACAGGGTGAGCAGTACTTC
TRBV5-1	TRBJ1-2	15	NA	NA	CASSLIVSGSRGYTF	TGCGCCAGCAGCTTGATCGTTTCGGGTTCTCGTGGCTACACCTTC
TRBV19	TRBJ1-1	13	NA	NA	CATRDTLYTEAFF	TGTGCCACTCGGGACACCCTATACACTGAAGCTTTCTTT
TRBV5-1	TRBJ2-2	18	NA	TRBD2	CASSFVRLAGGTTGELFF	TGCGCCAGCAGCTTCGTACGACTAGCGGGAGGGACCACCGGGGAGCTGTTTTTT
TRBV10-3	TRBJ1-2	14	NA	NA	CAITADNLNYGYTF	TGTGCCATCACAGCAGACAACCTAAACTATGGCTACACCTTC
TRBV10-3	TRBJ1-2	13	NA	NA	CASIGQRFYGYTF	TGTGCCTCGATAGGACAGCGCTTTTATGGCTACACCTTC
TRBV10-2	TRBJ1-1	17	NA	NA	CASSDEAGRGVMAEAFF	TGCGCCAGCAGTGACGAAGCGGGTAGGGGTGTTATGGCTGAAGCTTTCTTT
TRBV3-1/TRBV3-2	TRBJ2-3	17	NA	TRBD2	CASSLRLTSAKEGTQYF	TGTGCCAGCAGCCTACGATTGACTAGCGCGAAGGAAGGTACGCAGTATTTT
TRBV28	TRBJ2-3	15	NA	TRBD1	CASRTGTGQGDTQYF	TGTGCCAGCAGGACTGGGACAGGGCAAGGAGATACGCAGTATTTT
TRBV7-9	TRBJ1-2	16	NA	TRBD1	CASSLLPLTGVEGYTF	TGTGCCAGCAGCTTACTCCCCCTAACAGGGGTTGAGGGCTACACCTTC
TRBV28	TRBJ1-1	11	NA	NA	CASSEGAEAFF	TGTGCCAGCAGTGAGGGGGCTGAAGCTTTCTTT
TRBV14	TRBJ1-6	16	NA	TRBD1	CASSPGQVLYNSPLHF	TGTGCCAGCAGCCCCGGACAGGTGCTCTATAATTCACCCCTCCACTTT
TRBV27	TRBJ1-6	19	NA	TRBD1	CASVPPGTGSNLLDSPLHF	TGTGCCAGCGTCCCACCCGGGACAGGGTCGAATTTGCTCGATTCACCCCTCCACTTT
TRBV18	TRBJ1-3	13	NA	NA	CASSPSTGLTIYF	TGTGCCAGCTCACCTTCAACAGGGCTCACCATATATTTT
TRBV3-1/TRBV3-2	TRBJ2-1	16	NA	NA	CASSPVGKRVYNEQFF	TGTGCCAGCAGCCCCGTTGGTAAGCGGGTATACAATGAGCAGTTCTTC
TRBV28	TRBJ2-1	16	NA	NA	CASSYLGGTSYNEQFF	TGTGCCAGCAGCTACCTGGGCGGGACCTCCTACAATGAGCAGTTCTTC
TRBV3-1/TRBV3-2	TRBJ2-3	18	NA	TRBD2	CASSQELNSGIGADTQYF	TGTGCCAGCAGCCAAGAACTTAATAGCGGGATCGGGGCAGATACGCAGTATTTT
TRBV2	TRBJ1-5	14	NA	NA	CASNQDSPRQPQHF	TGTGCCAGCAACCAGGACAGTCCGCGACAGCCCCAGCATTTT
TRBV27	TRBJ1-4	13	NA	NA	CASSRGFNEKLFF	TGTGCCAGCAGCCGGGGGTTTAATGAAAAACTGTTTTTT
TRBV7-9	TRBJ2-3	15	NA	TRBD2	CASVPHGGANGTQYF	TGTGCCAGCGTCCCTCACGGGGGGGCGAATGGGACGCAGTATTTT
TRBV21-1	TRBJ1-2	15	once	NA	CASSKGVHLDYGYTF	TGTGCCAGCAGCAAAGGAGTTCACCTGGACTATGGCTACACCTTC
TRBV7-9	TRBJ1-1	15	NA	NA	CASSPRGVSNTEAFF	TGTGCCAGCAGCCCTAGAGGAGTTTCGAACACTGAAGCTTTCTTT
TRBV7-2	TRBJ1-1	15	NA	NA	CASSLSAGVNTEAFF	TGTGCCAGCAGCTTATCGGCAGGGGTGAACACTGAAGCTTTCTTT
TRBV30	TRBJ2-7	14	NA	TRBD2	CACPLARTYYEQYF	TGTGCCTGTCCACTAGCGAGAACATACTACGAGCAGTACTTC
TRBV3-1/TRBV3-2	TRBJ1-3	16	NA	NA	CASSQGGPLAGNTIYF	TGTGCCAGCAGCCAAGGAGGTCCCTTGGCTGGAAACACCATATATTTT
TRBV30	TRBJ1-5	13	few	TRBD1	CAWGTGGYQPQHF	TGTGCCTGGGGGACAGGGGGGTATCAGCCCCAGCATTTT